Reported below is one TCR beta chain. Other DNA sequences of this sample code for an identical CDR3. The data were taken from a study of shared clonotypes between healthy human individuals. Only CD45RO-negative cells positively selected for CCR7 counted as naive CD8 cells, so terminally differentiated effector memory CD45RA+ cells were excluded. Investigators spread the genomic DNA of each subset evenly over several immunoSEQ plates. Libraries were prepared by immunoSEQ multiplex PCR; TCRdb keeps only in-frame clonotypes and omits some of them. The sample contains about 2 million clones, approximately 94% of which appear only once. The sequence derives from a man between 18 and 29 years old in good health. Sequencing was performed on naive CD8+ T cells sorted from blood.

The CDR3 protein is CASSLAGQTYEQYF. As DNA, the CDR3 is TGTGCCAGCAGCTTAGCAGGACAGACCTACGAGCAGTACTTC. The rearrangement uses TRBV7-9 and TRBJ2-7; tentative D call: TRBD1 (6 bases). The germline V and J ends were trimmed by 0 bases and 2 bases, with 8 bases remaining between them. The CDR3 has 14 amino acids. Per germline, CDR1 SEHNR and CDR2 FQNEAQ (reference sequence).